The 15 T cell receptor beta chains below come from one sample, sequenced in a study of T cell responses to AZD1222 COVID-19 vaccine. TCRdb's table, derived via immunoSEQ multiplex PCR, lists solely in-frame clones and lacks some. The sample lists about 84,000 clones, 70% to 90% occurring once. The sample consisted of peripheral blood, taken 28 days after the second AZD1222 dose. Source of these receptors: an adult who received the AZD1222 COVID-19 vaccine.

The chain employs TRBV6-1 and TRBJ2-1; perhaps TRBD1 as D (5 bases). The V end was cut by 1 base, the J end by 0 bases, with 7 bases between. The CDR3 loop spans 15 amino acids. Germline CDR1 and CDR2: MNHNS and SASEGT. CDR3 nucleotides: TGTGCCAGCAGTGAAGACAGGAGCTCCTACAATGAGCAGTTCTTC. It codes for CASSEDRSSYNEQFF.

The chain joins TRBV12-3 or TRBV12-4 to TRBJ1-2; D is ambiguous. Deletions cut 1 base from V and 7 bases from J, with 4 bases between. CDR3 length equals 11 residues. CDR3 sequence: CASSLGLGYTF. DNA for the CDR3: TGTGCCAGCAGTTTAGGCCTTGGCTACACCTTC.

In the case of this clone: Different DNA sequences within this sample yield the same CDR3. This sequence joins TRBV18 and TRBJ1-5; no clear D gene. The CDR3 covers 13 residues. Germline CDR1 KGHSH, CDR2 LQKENI. Trimming cost V 6 bases and J 4 bases, with 10 bases left between them. This chain's CDR3 is CASSPPGNQPQHF. In DNA, the CDR3 is TGTGCCAGCTCCCCCCCCGGGAATCAGCCCCAGCATTTT. Using reference TRBV18 and TRBJ1-5 for the parts outside the CDR3, the full variable domain is NAGVMQNPRHLVRRRGQEARLRCSPMKGHSHVYWYRQLPEEGLKFMVYLQKENIIDESGMPKERFSAEFPKEGPSILRIQQVVRGDSAAYFCASSPPGNQPQHFGDGTRLSIL.

This chain uses TRBV6-2 or TRBV6-3 with TRBJ2-1, with 16 bases aligning to TRBD2. V lost 5 bases to trimming and J lost 0 bases; unmatched junction nucleotides: 7. The CDR3 runs 19 residues. Germline CDR1 reads MNHEY; CDR2 reads SVGEGT. CDR3 region: CASSPGTSGRGSSYNEQFF. CDR3 coding DNA: TGTGCCAGCAGTCCGGGGACTAGCGGGAGGGGGAGCTCCTACAATGAGCAGTTCTTC.

The V and J genes are TRBV4-3 and TRBJ2-2, with a tentative D call TRBD1 (6 bases). V shed 0 bases and J shed 3 bases, with 11 bases lying between them. The CDR3 loop spans 16 amino acids. Germline CDR1 reads LGHNA; CDR2 reads YSLEER. The CDR3 sequence is CASSQDEGVDTGELFF. CDR3 sequence (DNA): TGCGCCAGCAGCCAAGACGAGGGGGTGGACACCGGGGAGCTGTTTTTT.

The chain links TRBV6-5 to TRBJ2-2; possible D gene TRBD1, 5 bases. The V and J ends lost 7 bases and 3 bases respectively, with 12 bases between them. The CDR3 extends over 14 amino acids. CDR1 is MNHEY and CDR2 is SVGAGI in the germline V gene. DNA for the CDR3: TGTGCCAGCAACAGACAGTCAGACACCGGGGAGCTGTTTTTT. This translates into CASNRQSDTGELFF.

The rearrangement joins TRBV4-2 to TRBJ2-7; tentatively, D is TRBD2 (5 bases). Per germline, CDR1 LGHNA and CDR2 YNFKEQ. The CDR3 has 15 residues. The germline V and J ends were trimmed by 1 base and 2 bases, with 12 bases remaining between them. The CDR3 is CASSQVWTGTYEQYF. The CDR3 region has the DNA TGTGCCAGCAGCCAAGTCTGGACTGGCACCTACGAGCAGTACTTC.

The chain uses TRBV2 and TRBJ1-4; D possibly corresponds to TRBD1 (5 bases). Germline CDR1 is SNHLY and CDR2 is FYNNEI. With 6 bases removed from V and 4 bases from J, the gap between germline ends came to 15 bases. The CDR3 is 15 residues long. The CDR3 DNA is TGTGCCAGCAGGCCGGGACGGATCAGTAATGAAAAACTGTTTTTT. Its protein is CASRPGRISNEKLFF.

The chain employs TRBV30 and TRBJ1-2; D is unclear. Germline V gene data show CDR1 as GTSNPN and CDR2 as SVGIG (reference sequence). This CDR3 has 12 amino acids. The germline V and J ends were trimmed by 0 bases and 8 bases, with 10 bases remaining between them. In DNA form, the CDR3 reads TGTGCCTGGAGTGTTAACGAGAGCGGCTACACCTTC. Translating it yields CAWSVNESGYTF.

This chain connects TRBV19 to TRBJ2-6; D is uncertain. Germline CDR1 reads LNHDA; CDR2 reads SQIVND (reference sequence). The CDR3 extends over 15 amino acids. V was pared by 5 bases and J by 4 bases, with 12 bases between. The CDR3 DNA sequence: TGTGCCAGTAGTCGTAGGGCTGTCGGGGCCAACGTCCTGACTTTC. Protein sequence: CASSRRAVGANVLTF.

The chain couples TRBV4-1 to TRBJ1-1; no firm D call. The CDR3 is 16 amino acids. V was cut by 3 bases and J by 4 bases, with 18 bases left in between. Germline V gene data show CDR1 as MGHRA and CDR2 as YSYEKL. The CDR3 bases are TGCGCCAGCAGCCACCGTGAGGAGGGAGGAATCACTGAAGCTTTCTTT. Translation: CASSHREEGGITEAFF.

This clone was picked up one time. J is TRBJ2-1 and V is TRBV11-3, with a tentative D call TRBD2 (7 bases). The CDR3 is 17 residues long. Trimming left V 5 bases short and J 0 bases short, with 17 bases between. Germline-derived CDR1 and CDR2 are SGHNT and YENEEA. CDR3 loop: CASSPGGGYSSYNEQFF. DNA of the CDR3: TGTGCCAGCAGCCCGGGGGGCGGGTACAGCTCCTACAATGAGCAGTTCTTC. The full variable domain, with the rest looked up from reference TRBV11-3 and TRBJ2-1, is EAGVVQSPRYKIIEKKQPVAFWCNPISGHNTLYWYLQNLGQGPELLIRYENEEAVDDSQLPKDRFSAERLKGVDSTLKIQPAELGDSAVYLCASSPGGGYSSYNEQFFGPGTRLTVL.

The rearrangement uses TRBV9 and TRBJ1-2; the D is unclear. Trimming pared 3 bases from V and 1 base from J, leaving 10 bases between. The CDR3 contains 14 residues. Germline assignment: CDR1 SGDLS and CDR2 YYNGEE. The CDR3 coding sequence is TGTGCCAGCAGCGAAGGCAGTGGTAACTATGGCTACACCTTC. Amino acids: CASSEGSGNYGYTF.

This chain uses TRBV7-8 with TRBJ1-5; D may be TRBD1 (6 bases). This CDR3 has 14 amino acids. Trimming removed 5 bases from V and 5 bases from J, with 13 bases in between. Germline CDR1 reads SGHVS; CDR2 reads FQNEAQ. The DNA for the CDR3 is TGTGCCAGCAGCCCCGACAGGTTCCATCAGCCCCAGCATTTT. It encodes CASSPDRFHQPQHF.

This clone was counted between two and nine times. The V and J genes are TRBV24-1 and TRBJ2-1; 8 bases map to TRBD2. Germline V gives CDR1 KGHDR, CDR2 SFDVKD. Germline trimming cut 0 bases from V and 7 bases from J; bases unmatched to any gene: 7. There are 16 residues in the CDR3. The CDR3 bases are TGTGCCACCAGTGATTTGCTCGCGGGAGGTAGGAATGAGCAGTTCTTC. Protein product: CATSDLLAGGRNEQFF.